Listed here are 24 T cell receptor beta chains from one sample, sequenced in a study of T cells in women clearing cervical HPV infection. Clones were read by immunoSEQ multiplex PCR, and TCRdb kept only the in-frame ones, dropping some. In all, the sample yields 20,000 to 25,000 clones. The material sequenced was blood buffy coat. The receptor set was obtained from a woman between 18 and 70 years old with a cervical HPV16 infection that either progressed to CIN3+ or cleared (not recorded which).

As for this clone: The CDR3 extends 3 residues past the end of the read, so its final part is completed from the germline J gene. This chain joins TRBV29-1 and TRBJ1-4; D is perhaps TRBD1 (5 bases). This CDR3 region has 15 residues. Per the germline V gene, CDR1 is SQVTM and CDR2 is ANQGSEA. The CDR3: CSVVAARSGANVLFF. The sequenced CDR3 bases are TGCAGCGTTGTAGCAGCCCGCTCTGGGGCCAACGTA.

For this clone: With the read ending 3 residues before the CDR3 end, the germline J gene is used to fill in that end. This sequence joins TRBV7-2 and TRBJ1-1, with D perhaps matching TRBD1 (5 bases). Trimming pared 1 base from V and 5 bases from J, leaving 11 bases between. Per the germline V gene, CDR1 is SGHTA and CDR2 is FQGNSA. The CDR3 runs to 14 residues. The sequenced part of the CDR3 DNA is TGTGCCAGCAGCTTAGACGGGGGATGGACTGAA. It translates to CASSLDGGWTE. The CDR3, in full, reads CASSLDGGWTEAFF.

This clone is labeled medium-sized based on frequency. Read coverage stops 3 residues before the CDR3 terminus; the germline J gene supplies the remainder. The chain uses TRBV20-1 and TRBJ2-1; the match to TRBD2 covers 10 bases. The germline V gene encodes CDR1 DFQATT and CDR2 SNEGSKA (reference sequence). After removal of 6 bases from V and 4 bases from J, the junction contained 3 bases not matched to a gene. CDR3 length: 13 residues. Partial CDR3 DNA: TGCAGTGCCGAAGCGGGAGGGTACAATGAG. Translating gives CSAEAGGYNE. The complete CDR3 reads CSAEAGGYNEQFF.

CDR3 sequence: CASSSQWSGSITDTYTF. The DNA read from the CDR3 is TGCGCCAGCAGCTCCCAGTGGAGCGGGAGTATAACAGATACC. This chain joins TRBV5-1 and TRBJ1-2; D is ambiguous. The CDR3 extends 3 residues past the end of the read, so its final part is completed from the germline J gene. Germline lookup yields CDR1 SGHRS and CDR2 YFSETQ. The CDR3 runs 17 residues.

As to this clone: From the germline J gene comes the end of the CDR3, since the read stops 3 residues before it. J is TRBJ2-3 and V is TRBV20-1; 8 bases map to TRBD2. J lost 1 base, V lost 4 bases, and 1 base had no gene match. This CDR3 has 13 amino acids. CDR1 is DFQATT and CDR2 is SNEGSKA in the germline V gene (reference sequence). Partial CDR3 DNA: TGCAGTGCTATAGCGGGACGCACAGATACG. Residues: CSAIAGRTDT. The complete CDR3 protein is CSAIAGRTDTQYF.

For this clone: The read ends 3 residues early relative to the CDR3; the germline J gene fills the gap. The chain employs TRBV5-4 and TRBJ1-2, with D hard to call. This CDR3 spans 14 amino acids. CDR1 and CDR2 (germline): SGHNT, YYREEE (reference sequence). The V end was cut by 0 bases, the J end by 2 bases, with 8 bases between. CDR3 amino acids: CASSLAAENYGYTF. The part of the CDR3 DNA that was read is TGTGCCAGCAGCTTGGCCGCAGAAAACTATGGC. Filled out from reference TRBV5-4 and TRBJ1-2, the complete variable domain reads ETGVTQSPTHLIKTRGQQVTLRCSSQSGHNTVSWYQQALGQGPQFIFQYYREEENGRGNFPPRFSGLQFPNYSSELNVNALELDDSALYLCASSLAAENYGYTFGSGTRLTVV.

Comments on this clone: The CDR3 extends 3 residues past the end of the read, so its final part is completed from the germline J gene. The chain carries TRBV2 and TRBJ2-3; D is undetermined. CDR1 and CDR2 (germline): SNHLY, FYNNEI. The CDR3 spans 15 residues. V was clipped by 6 bases and J by 1 base, with 14 bases between them. CDR3: CASRNGRQGTDTQYF. The CDR3 DNA, read in part, is TGTGCCAGCAGGAATGGTCGGCAGGGCACAGATACG.

Points on this clone: The DNA ends 3 residues before the CDR3 does, and the rest of the CDR3 is filled in from the germline J gene. V gene TRBV5-1 combines with J gene TRBJ2-4, with 7 positions matching TRBD1. V shed 2 bases, J shed 4 bases, and the junction held 9 bases outside the gene matches. The CDR3 has 16 residues. The germline V gene encodes CDR1 SGHRS and CDR2 YFSETQ. CDR3 residues: CASSFSGTELKNIQYF. The DNA read from the CDR3 is TGCGCCAGCAGCTTCTCCGGGACAGAGCTAAAAAACATT.

Worth noting for this clone: Read coverage stops 3 residues before the CDR3 terminus; the germline J gene supplies the remainder. This chain connects TRBV7-6 to TRBJ2-3, with D possibly matching TRBD2 (6 bases). CDR3 length: 13 residues. Per germline, CDR1 SGHVS and CDR2 FNYEAQ. The CDR3 bases that were read are TGTGCCAGCAGCTTAAACCCGGGGGAGACG. This sequence encodes CASSLNPGET. The entire CDR3 protein is CASSLNPGETQYF. The variable domain in full, completed from reference TRBV7-6 and TRBJ2-3, reads GAGVSQSPRYKVTKRGQDVALRCDPISGHVSLYWYRQALGQGPEFLTYFNYEAQQDKSGLPNDRFSAERPEGSISTLTIQRTEQRDSAMYRCASSLNPGETQYFGPGTRLTVL.

The CDR3 DNA, read in part, is TGTGCCAGCAGACGTAGCGGGAGTTTATACGAG. This codes for CASRRSGSLYE. The CDR3 as a whole reads CASRRSGSLYEQYF. The rearrangement links TRBV6-2 or TRBV6-3 to TRBJ2-7, with 9 bases fitting TRBD2. Coverage ceases 3 residues before the CDR3 finishes, and the germline J gene fills in the end. J gave up 4 bases and V 6 bases, and 7 bases lay outside the gene matches. The germline CDR1 and CDR2 sequences are MNHEY and SVGEGT. This CDR3 comprises 14 residues.

The CDR3 spells CASSSRGTGGETQYF. CDR3 bases read: TGTGCCAGCAGTTCCCGAGGGACAGGGGGAGAGACC. The chain carries TRBV6-2 or TRBV6-3 and TRBJ2-5; TRBD1 matches at 11 bases. The CDR3 is cut off 3 residues early in the read; its end comes from the germline J gene. CDR1 and CDR2 (germline): MNHEY, SVGEGT. This CDR3 has 15 amino acids. Trimming removed 4 bases from V and 4 bases from J; junction bases left unmatched: 5.

Comment on this clone: The CDR3 end falls 3 residues outside the read, so it is completed with the germline J gene. The rearrangement links TRBV25-1 to TRBJ2-1, with D uncertain. Per germline, CDR1 MGHDK and CDR2 SYGVNS. The V and J ends lost 1 base and 1 base respectively, with 11 bases between them. The CDR3 is 16 residues long. The sequenced CDR3 bases are TGTGCCAGCAGTGAATCAGGAGCAGGATCCTACAATGAG. Encoded protein: CASSESGAGSYNE. The CDR3 in full is CASSESGAGSYNEQFF.

With regard to this clone: The read terminates 3 residues before the CDR3 end, so the remaining end is supplied by the germline J gene. The chain employs TRBV5-1 and TRBJ2-7, with 8 bases aligning to TRBD2. CDR1 is SGHRS and CDR2 is YFSETQ in the germline V gene. The CDR3 has 15 residues. After removal of 6 bases from V and 0 bases from J, the junction contained 8 bases not matched to a gene. The DNA read from the CDR3 is TGCGCCAGCACCCGGGGGGGACCCGCCTCCTACGAG. This sequence encodes CASTRGGPASYE. The whole CDR3 protein reads CASTRGGPASYEQYF.

In the case of this clone: The read stops 3 residues short of the end of the CDR3; the missing end is completed from the germline J gene. This chain uses TRBV19 with TRBJ1-5; 12 nucleotides match TRBD1. The trim removed 4 bases at V and 5 bases at J, leaving 3 bases unmatched. The CDR3 is 15 amino acids. The germline V gene has CDR1 LNHDA and CDR2 SQIVND (reference sequence). CDR3 amino acids: CASSRDRGPHQPQHF. The sequenced CDR3 bases are TGTGCCAGTAGTAGGGACAGGGGGCCCCATCAGCCC.

About this clone itself: Read coverage stops 3 residues before the CDR3 terminus; the germline J gene supplies the remainder. The rearrangement links TRBV5-1 to TRBJ1-5, with D tentatively TRBD1 (6 bases). Trimming pared 4 bases from V and 7 bases from J, leaving 12 bases between. From germline, CDR1 is SGHRS and CDR2 YFSETQ. There are 13 residues in the CDR3. The sequenced CDR3 bases are TGCGCCAGCAGCCCCGGGGGGGCGCAGCCC. It codes for CASSPGGAQP. The CDR3 as a whole reads CASSPGGAQPQHF.

Note on this clone: Sequencing ends 3 residues short of the CDR3 end; the germline J gene provides the rest. This chain links TRBV6-2 or TRBV6-3 with TRBJ2-7; TRBD1 is a possible D gene (6 bases). Trimming shortened V by 6 bases and J by 6 bases, and 15 bases separated the two germline ends. The CDR3 spans 13 residues. Germline V gene lookup returns CDR1 MNHEY and CDR2 SVGEGT. The covered CDR3 bases are TGTGCCAGCAGCCTTACTCAAGGGGGCGAG. As protein: CASSLTQGGE. The CDR3 reads in full as CASSLTQGGEQYF.

CDR3 region: CASSFMGGGEDTQYF. The part of the CDR3 DNA that was read is TGTGCCAGCAGCTTTATGGGAGGGGGAGAGGATACG. This rearrangement joins TRBV7-9 to TRBJ2-3, with D perhaps matching TRBD2 (7 bases). The CDR3 end falls 3 residues outside the read, so it is completed with the germline J gene. The V gene lost 3 bases and the J gene lost 6 bases, with 16 bases spanning the gap. This CDR3 spans 15 amino acids. Germline CDR1 and CDR2: SEHNR and FQNEAQ (reference sequence).

Notes on this clone: The junction differs from germline at one of its ends, possibly a read error. The read ends 3 residues before the CDR3 terminus; that terminus is restored from the germline J gene. The sample has other DNA sequences that encode this CDR3 too. The rearrangement joins TRBV5-6 to TRBJ1-3; D is uncertain. The CDR3 extends over 15 amino acids. Germline-derived CDR1 and CDR2 are SGHDT and YYEEEE. Partial CDR3 DNA: TGTGCCAGCAGCTTGGAAGGGTCTGCTGGAAACACA. Translation: CASSLEGSAGNT. The CDR3 reads in full as CASSLEGSAGNTIYF.

Of note for this clone: Read coverage stops 3 residues before the CDR3 terminus; the germline J gene supplies the remainder. The chain combines TRBV9 with TRBJ2-1, with D maybe TRBD1 (6 bases). The CDR3 has 13 amino acids. V dropped 3 bases and J dropped 3 bases, with 7 bases sitting between them. In germline, CDR1 is SGDLS, CDR2 YYNGEE. The CDR3 DNA, read in part, is TGTGCCAGCAGCGAGGGGGACTACAATGAG. Translated: CASSEGDYNE. The full CDR3 is CASSEGDYNEQFF.

This CDR3 reads CASSTQEGDTYTF. The sequenced CDR3 bases are TGTGCCAGTAGTACCCAGGAAGGAGATACC. The V and J genes are TRBV19 and TRBJ1-2; unclear D gene. Read coverage stops 3 residues before the CDR3 terminus; the germline J gene supplies the remainder. The CDR3 is 13 residues long. Germline values: CDR1 LNHDA, CDR2 SQIVND (reference sequence).

Turning to this clone: The read terminates 3 residues ahead of where the CDR3 ends, so the germline J gene completes it. The V call is TRBV19, the J call TRBJ1-2; 9 nucleotides match TRBD1. The CDR3 is 14 amino acids. Germline-derived CDR1 and CDR2 are LNHDA and SQIVND (reference sequence). CDR3 DNA (partial): TGTGCCAGTAGCCCGGGACAGGGAGATCATGAC. Translated, it gives CASSPGQGDHD. The entire CDR3 sequence reads CASSPGQGDHDYTF.

About this clone: The read ends 3 residues before the CDR3 terminus; that terminus is restored from the germline J gene. This rearrangement joins TRBV19 to TRBJ2-2; possibly TRBD2 for D (6 bases). The germline V gene has CDR1 LNHDA and CDR2 SQIVND (reference sequence). CDR3 length: 14 amino acids. This CDR3 is CASAGGSGANVLFF. The sequenced CDR3 bases are TGTGCCAGTGCCGGGGGATCTGGGGCCAACGTG. Filled out from reference TRBV19 and TRBJ2-2, the complete variable domain reads DGGITQSPKYLFRKEGQNVTLSCEQNLNHDAMYWYRQDPGQGLRLIYYSQIVNDFQKGDIAEGYSVSREKKESFPLTVTSAQKNPTAFYLCASAGGSGANVLFFGEGSRLTVL.

To note about this clone: The CDR3 end falls 3 residues outside the read, so it is completed with the germline J gene. V is TRBV19 and J is TRBJ1-1; TRBD1 agrees at 9 bases. The CDR3 extends over 14 amino acids. V was clipped by 7 bases and J by 6 bases; unmatched bases: 9. Germline lookup yields CDR1 LNHDA and CDR2 SQIVND (reference sequence). The CDR3 DNA, read in part, is TGTGCCAGTATCCGGGACAGGGTTGGGGCTGAA. Translation gives CASIRDRVGAE. The CDR3 in full is CASIRDRVGAEAFF.

Concerning this clone itself: The read stops 3 residues short of the end of the CDR3; the missing end is completed from the germline J gene. The chain carries TRBV7-8 and TRBJ2-7, with 10 bases fitting TRBD1. J gave up 1 base and V 3 bases, and 6 bases lay outside the gene matches. Germline V CDR1 and CDR2: SGHVS, FQNEAQ. The CDR3 is made up of 16 amino acids. CDR3 amino acids: CASSFPPGQGSYEQYF. Partial CDR3 DNA: TGTGCCAGCAGCTTCCCACCGGGACAGGGGTCCTACGAG.